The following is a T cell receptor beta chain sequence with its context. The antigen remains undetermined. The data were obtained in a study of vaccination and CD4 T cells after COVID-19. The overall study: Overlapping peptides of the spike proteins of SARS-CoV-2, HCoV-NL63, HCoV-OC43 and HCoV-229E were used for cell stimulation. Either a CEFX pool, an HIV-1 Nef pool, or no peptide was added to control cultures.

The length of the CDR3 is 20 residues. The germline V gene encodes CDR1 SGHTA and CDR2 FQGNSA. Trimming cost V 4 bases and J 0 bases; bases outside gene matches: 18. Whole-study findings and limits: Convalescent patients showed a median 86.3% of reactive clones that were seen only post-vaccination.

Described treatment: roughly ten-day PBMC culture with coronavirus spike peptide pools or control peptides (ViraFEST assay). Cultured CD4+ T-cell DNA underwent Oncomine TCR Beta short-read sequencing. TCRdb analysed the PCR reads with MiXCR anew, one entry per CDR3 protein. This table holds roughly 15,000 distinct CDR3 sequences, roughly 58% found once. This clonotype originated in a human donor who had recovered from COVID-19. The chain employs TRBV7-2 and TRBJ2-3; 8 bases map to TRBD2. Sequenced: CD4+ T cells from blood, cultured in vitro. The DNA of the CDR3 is TGTGCCAGCAGCTCGGACGGGTTAGCGGGATTCCATTTTAGCACAGATACGCAGTATTTT. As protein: CASSSDGLAGFHFSTDTQYF.